The rows below give T cell receptor beta chains drawn from one sample of a study of PD-L1 blockade in urothelial cancer. The assay was immunoSEQ multiplex PCR, and TCRdb's table has in-frame clones only and misses some. The sample shows more than 60,000 clones, roughly 90% of them seen only once. The source material was PBMCs, sampled around atezolizumab (anti-PD-L1) treatment. The receptors come from a man aged 55 to 70 with urothelial cancer. The CDR3 runs from the conserved cysteine through the conserved F or W. D genes are given only for firm matches. Some rows have no size entry. The others give once, few or many, or a class for an expanded clone.

v_call: TRBV15
j_call: TRBJ1-2
d_call: .
clone_size: .
cdr3_nt: TGTGCCACCAGCAGAGGGACAGTCTATGGCTACACCTTC
cdr3_aa: CATSRGTVYGYTF

v_call: TRBV19
j_call: TRBJ1-5
d_call: .
clone_size: .
cdr3_nt: TGTGCCAGTAGCCAAGGCGGAGATTGGCACAATCAGCCCCAGCATTTT
cdr3_aa: CASSQGGDWHNQPQHF

v_call: TRBV7-3
j_call: TRBJ2-2
d_call: TRBD1
clone_size: .
cdr3_nt: TGTGCCAGCAGCCAACTAGGGGGCGACACCGGGGAGCTGTTTTTT
cdr3_aa: CASSQLGGDTGELFF

v_call: TRBV6-6
j_call: TRBJ1-2
d_call: .
clone_size: .
cdr3_nt: TGTGCCAGCAGAGGGGGTGATTCCAGAGGGAACTATGGCTACACCTTC
cdr3_aa: CASRGGDSRGNYGYTF

v_call: TRBV5-1
j_call: TRBJ2-2
d_call: TRBD1
clone_size: .
cdr3_nt: TGCGCCAGCAGCTCACGGACAGGGGGCGTCACCGGGGAGCTGTTTTTT
cdr3_aa: CASSSRTGGVTGELFF

v_call: TRBV27
j_call: TRBJ1-2
d_call: TRBD1
clone_size: .
cdr3_nt: TGTGCCAGCAGTTCCCCCGAACAGGGGGCGTGGGGCTACACCTTC
cdr3_aa: CASSSPEQGAWGYTF

v_call: TRBV15
j_call: TRBJ2-1
d_call: TRBD2
clone_size: .
cdr3_nt: TGTGCCACCAGCAGAGATAGGAAGACTAGCGGGGCGTCCTACAATGAGCAGTTCTTC
cdr3_aa: CATSRDRKTSGASYNEQFF

v_call: TRBV2
j_call: TRBJ2-7
d_call: .
clone_size: .
cdr3_nt: TGTGCCAGCAGCCCCCCTTTTAGCGGTCCTACGGGGCAGTACTTC
cdr3_aa: CASSPPFSGPTGQYF

v_call: TRBV28
j_call: TRBJ2-7
d_call: .
clone_size: .
cdr3_nt: TGTGCCAGCAGTTTTTTCCGCTCGCAGACCTACGAGCAGTACTTC
cdr3_aa: CASSFFRSQTYEQYF

v_call: TRBV18
j_call: TRBJ2-3
d_call: .
clone_size: .
cdr3_nt: TGTGCCAGCTCACCGACAGGTTCCCCAGATACGCAGTATTTT
cdr3_aa: CASSPTGSPDTQYF

v_call: TRBV4-1
j_call: TRBJ1-3
d_call: .
clone_size: .
cdr3_nt: TGCGCCAGCAGCCCAGACGACAGGGGAAACACCATATATTTT
cdr3_aa: CASSPDDRGNTIYF

v_call: TRBV19
j_call: TRBJ1-6
d_call: .
clone_size: .
cdr3_nt: TGTGCCAGTAGGGCAGGATGGAATTCACCCCTCCACTTT
cdr3_aa: CASRAGWNSPLHF

v_call: TRBV30
j_call: TRBJ1-2
d_call: TRBD1
clone_size: .
cdr3_nt: TGTGCCTGGAGTATTCGGACAGGCTTCACCTTC
cdr3_aa: CAWSIRTGFTF

v_call: TRBV7-9
j_call: TRBJ1-4
d_call: .
clone_size: .
cdr3_nt: TGTGCCAGCAGCTTAGCGAGGGGGGGAAGTACTAATGAAAAACTGTTTTTT
cdr3_aa: CASSLARGGSTNEKLFF

v_call: TRBV5-1
j_call: TRBJ1-2
d_call: .
clone_size: once
cdr3_nt: TGCGCCAGCAGCTTGACAGGGAGATCATGGTATGGCTACACCTTC
cdr3_aa: CASSLTGRSWYGYTF

v_call: TRBV7-7
j_call: TRBJ2-5
d_call: TRBD2
clone_size: .
cdr3_nt: TGTGCTAGCAGCTTAGGGGGACTAGCGGGAATGTCGCAAGAGACCCAGTACTTC
cdr3_aa: CASSLGGLAGMSQETQYF

v_call: TRBV28
j_call: TRBJ2-7
d_call: TRBD2
clone_size: .
cdr3_nt: TGTGCCAGCAGCCATGGGACTAGCGGGAGGTCCGAGCAGTACTTC
cdr3_aa: CASSHGTSGRSEQYF

v_call: TRBV4-3
j_call: TRBJ1-4
d_call: TRBD1
clone_size: .
cdr3_nt: TGCGCCAGCAGCCAAGAAACCGGGACAGGGGGGGAAAAACTGTTTTTT
cdr3_aa: CASSQETGTGGEKLFF

v_call: TRBV4-2
j_call: TRBJ1-1
d_call: TRBD1
clone_size: .
cdr3_nt: TGTGCCAGCAGCCTTCGGACAGGGGTCTCGATGAACACTGAAGCTTTCTTT
cdr3_aa: CASSLRTGVSMNTEAFF

v_call: TRBV19
j_call: TRBJ2-3
d_call: TRBD2
clone_size: .
cdr3_nt: TGTGCCAGCAGTCTAGCGGGAGATACGCAGTATTTT
cdr3_aa: CASSLAGDTQYF

v_call: TRBV19
j_call: TRBJ1-1
d_call: TRBD1
clone_size: .
cdr3_nt: TGTGCCAGTAGACAAACAGGGGGCTGGTTCACTGAAGCTTTCTTT
cdr3_aa: CASRQTGGWFTEAFF

v_call: TRBV19
j_call: TRBJ1-3
d_call: TRBD1
clone_size: .
cdr3_nt: TGTGCCAGTAGTTACCGAACGATAGGACAGGCCAGCTCTGGAAACACCATATATTTT
cdr3_aa: CASSYRTIGQASSGNTIYF

v_call: TRBV2
j_call: TRBJ1-2
d_call: TRBD1
clone_size: few
cdr3_nt: TGTGCCAGCAGCAGGGGACAGGGAAGTGGCTACACCTTC
cdr3_aa: CASSRGQGSGYTF

v_call: TRBV5-1
j_call: TRBJ2-2
d_call: .
clone_size: few
cdr3_nt: TGCGCCAGCAGCTTTACTAGTAACACCGGGGAGCTGTTTTTT
cdr3_aa: CASSFTSNTGELFF

v_call: TRBV5-1
j_call: TRBJ2-7
d_call: TRBD2
clone_size: once
cdr3_nt: TGCGCCAGCAGCCCCGGGGTAGCGGGGGGAATATCCTACGAGCAGTACTTC
cdr3_aa: CASSPGVAGGISYEQYF

v_call: TRBV7-2
j_call: TRBJ2-7
d_call: TRBD2
clone_size: .
cdr3_nt: TGTGCCAGCAGCTTAGGCGGGAGGGGATACGAGCAGTACTTC
cdr3_aa: CASSLGGRGYEQYF

v_call: TRBV4-1
j_call: TRBJ1-4
d_call: TRBD1
clone_size: .
cdr3_nt: TGCGCCAGCAGCCGTGGACAGGGAACTAATGAAAAACTGTTTTTT
cdr3_aa: CASSRGQGTNEKLFF

v_call: TRBV2
j_call: TRBJ2-2
d_call: .
clone_size: .
cdr3_nt: TGTGCCAGCAGGACACAGGGTAATCCCGGGGAGCTGTTTTTT
cdr3_aa: CASRTQGNPGELFF

v_call: TRBV9
j_call: TRBJ1-6
d_call: TRBD1
clone_size: .
cdr3_nt: TGTGCCAGCAGCGCCGGGACAGGGTCCAATTCACCCCTCCACTTT
cdr3_aa: CASSAGTGSNSPLHF

v_call: TRBV5-6
j_call: TRBJ1-4
d_call: .
clone_size: .
cdr3_nt: TGTGCCAGCAGCTTGGCCAAGGGGGTGCCTAATGAAAAACTGTTTTTT
cdr3_aa: CASSLAKGVPNEKLFF

v_call: TRBV4-1
j_call: TRBJ1-5
d_call: .
clone_size: few
cdr3_nt: TGCGCCAGCAGCTTTACAGGTTCCAATCAGCCCCAGCATTTT
cdr3_aa: CASSFTGSNQPQHF

v_call: TRBV5-1
j_call: TRBJ1-2
d_call: TRBD1
clone_size: .
cdr3_nt: TGCGCCAGCAGCCTGGAAGCACAGGGGGCGGGGGGCTACACCTTC
cdr3_aa: CASSLEAQGAGGYTF

v_call: TRBV7-2
j_call: TRBJ1-1
d_call: TRBD1
clone_size: .
cdr3_nt: TGTGCCAGCCGGACAGGCATGAACACTGAAGCTTTCTTT
cdr3_aa: CASRTGMNTEAFF

v_call: TRBV11-1
j_call: TRBJ1-1
d_call: .
clone_size: .
cdr3_nt: TGTGCCAGCAGCTTCTCAACAGAAGCTTTCTTT
cdr3_aa: CASSFSTEAFF

v_call: TRBV2
j_call: TRBJ1-5
d_call: TRBD1
clone_size: .
cdr3_nt: TGTGCCAGCGCGATAATACAGGGGGCGAGTCAGCCCCAGCATTTT
cdr3_aa: CASAIIQGASQPQHF

v_call: TRBV5-1
j_call: TRBJ2-5
d_call: .
clone_size: .
cdr3_nt: TGCGCCAGCAGCTTAGAGATGGTAGAGACCCAGTACTTC
cdr3_aa: CASSLEMVETQYF

v_call: TRBV7-9
j_call: TRBJ1-4
d_call: .
clone_size: .
cdr3_nt: TGTGCCAGCAGCTTAGGACAGTCAACTAATGAAAAACTGTTTTTT
cdr3_aa: CASSLGQSTNEKLFF

v_call: TRBV2
j_call: TRBJ1-5
d_call: .
clone_size: .
cdr3_nt: TGTGCCAGCAGTGTTTCGGTCCGAGGTGCCCCCCAGCATTTT
cdr3_aa: CASSVSVRGAPQHF

v_call: TRBV2
j_call: TRBJ1-5
d_call: .
clone_size: .
cdr3_nt: TGTGCCAGCACCAGGGGCAATCAGCCCCAGCATTTT
cdr3_aa: CASTRGNQPQHF

v_call: TRBV18
j_call: TRBJ2-5
d_call: .
clone_size: once
cdr3_nt: TGTGCCAGCAGCTCGGTTTTACAAGAGACCCAGTACTTC
cdr3_aa: CASSSVLQETQYF

v_call: TRBV19
j_call: TRBJ2-7
d_call: TRBD2
clone_size: .
cdr3_nt: TGTGCCAGTAGTCACCAGCGGGAGTACCCCGAGCAGTACTTC
cdr3_aa: CASSHQREYPEQYF

v_call: TRBV4-1
j_call: TRBJ2-5
d_call: TRBD2
clone_size: .
cdr3_nt: TGCGCCAGCAGCCAAGATAAAGGGACTAGCGGCTGGGAGACCCAGTACTTC
cdr3_aa: CASSQDKGTSGWETQYF

v_call: TRBV5-1
j_call: TRBJ2-7
d_call: .
clone_size: .
cdr3_nt: TGCGCCAGCAGCCAGGGATCCTACGAGCAGTACTTC
cdr3_aa: CASSQGSYEQYF

v_call: TRBV5-4
j_call: TRBJ1-4
d_call: TRBD1
clone_size: .
cdr3_nt: TGTGCCAGCAGCTTGGGGGCCGGGACAGTTAATGAAAAACTGTTTTTT
cdr3_aa: CASSLGAGTVNEKLFF

v_call: TRBV5-4
j_call: TRBJ2-7
d_call: TRBD1
clone_size: .
cdr3_nt: TGTGCCAGCAGACCCGGACAGGGAAGAAGGAACGAGCAGTACTTC
cdr3_aa: CASRPGQGRRNEQYF

v_call: TRBV5-1
j_call: TRBJ1-3
d_call: .
clone_size: .
cdr3_nt: TGCGCCAGCAGTCGGGACGGGAGCTCTGGAAACACCATATATTTT
cdr3_aa: CASSRDGSSGNTIYF

v_call: TRBV18
j_call: TRBJ2-5
d_call: TRBD1
clone_size: .
cdr3_nt: TGTGCCAGCTCACCAGGGGCGACAGGGAAGGAGACCCAGTACTTC
cdr3_aa: CASSPGATGKETQYF

v_call: TRBV6-6
j_call: TRBJ1-5
d_call: .
clone_size: .
cdr3_nt: TGTGCCAGCAGTCGCGGACAGAATCAGCCCCAGCATTTT
cdr3_aa: CASSRGQNQPQHF